The 19 T cell receptor beta chains in this list originate from one sample, sequenced in a study of blood T cell repertoires in COVID-19. Profiling relied on immunoSEQ multiplex PCR, and the TCRdb table lists in-frame clones only, not all of them. The sample holds some 70,000 clones, about 73% seen once. The sequencing sample was made of peripheral blood. These receptors were obtained from a man aged 55 to 70 with acute or convalescent COVID-19.

The genes are TRBV4-1 and TRBJ2-5; 7 positions agree with TRBD1. Per the germline V gene, CDR1 is MGHRA and CDR2 is YSYEKL. V dropped 3 bases and J dropped 2; count of bases not matched to a gene: 0. This CDR3 contains 13 residues. CDR3 in amino acids: CASSQTGQETQYF. For the CDR3, the DNA is TGCGCCAGCAGCCAGACAGGGCAAGAGACCCAGTACTTC.

This chain uses TRBV12-5 with TRBJ2-1; 12 bases fit TRBD2. The CDR3 extends over 20 amino acids. V lost 0 bases, J lost 0 bases, and 9 bases stayed unmatched. CDR1 and CDR2 (germline): LGHNT, FRNRAP. DNA for the CDR3: TGTGCTAGTGGTTTGGTACCATGGCTAGCGGGAGGGACCTCCTACAATGAGCAGTTCTTC. Translation: CASGLVPWLAGGTSYNEQFF.

About this clone itself: Sequence at one end of the junction differs from germline and may be a read error. This sequence joins TRBV12-5 and TRBJ1-6; D is unclear. CDR1 is LGHNT, CDR2 FRNRAP, per germline. The CDR3 sequence is 13 residues long. This CDR3 reads CASALGRDSPLHF. Written as DNA, the CDR3 is TGTGCTAGTGCTTTGGGGAGGGATTCACCCCTCCACTTT.

This chain links TRBV6-4 with TRBJ2-3; 11 nucleotides match TRBD1. The CDR3 runs 14 residues. Germline V gene data show CDR1 as MRHNA and CDR2 as SNTAGT. J was trimmed by 5 bases and V by 4 bases; bases with no gene match: 2. CDR3 in amino acids: CASSGTGGLDTQYF. CDR3 bases: TGTGCCAGCAGTGGGACAGGGGGCTTAGATACGCAGTATTTT.

The sample holds a few counts of this clone. The CDR3 nucleotides read TGTGCCAGCAGCTTAGGACTCCCCTGGGAGACCCAGTACTTC. Protein: CASSLGLPWETQYF. The chain recombines TRBV11-3 with TRBJ2-5; unclear D gene. The V and J ends lost 1 base and 5 bases respectively, with 11 bases between them. CDR1 and CDR2 from the germline V gene are SGHNT and YENEEA. CDR3 length: 14 amino acids.

CDR3 in amino acids: CASSPSGNTGELFF. CDR3 nucleotide sequence: TGTGCCAGCTCTCCCTCGGGGAACACCGGGGAGCTGTTTTTT. The chain joins TRBV18 to TRBJ2-2; D is unresolved. CDR1 is KGHSH and CDR2 is LQKENI in the germline V gene. V gave up 6 bases and J gave up 1 base, with 9 bases separating them. The CDR3 covers 14 residues.

The chain has TRBV19 and TRBJ2-7, with D perhaps matching TRBD2 (6 bases). The germline V and J ends were trimmed by 4 bases and 3 bases, with 13 bases remaining between them. The length of the CDR3 is 14 residues. Per the germline V gene, CDR1 is LNHDA and CDR2 is SQIVND (reference sequence). This chain's CDR3 is CASSKEGSGYEQYF. The CDR3 DNA follows: TGTGCCAGTAGTAAAGAGGGTAGCGGCTACGAGCAGTACTTC. Variable domain in full (rest from reference TRBV19 and TRBJ2-7): DGGITQSPKYLFRKEGQNVTLSCEQNLNHDAMYWYRQDPGQGLRLIYYSQIVNDFQKGDIAEGYSVSREKKESFPLTVTSAQKNPTAFYLCASSKEGSGYEQYFGPGTRLTVT.

The chain joins TRBV10-3 to TRBJ2-3; D may be TRBD1 (6 bases). The germline V and J ends were trimmed by 4 bases and 1 base, with 24 bases remaining between them. Per the germline V gene, CDR1 is ENHRY and CDR2 is SYGVKD. CDR3 length: 19 residues. The CDR3 region has the DNA TGTGCCATCAGTGGGAGAGGGGAACAGGGAACGGCGGGCACAGATACGCAGTATTTT. It encodes CAISGRGEQGTAGTDTQYF.

This clone has more than one count but fewer than ten. The J gene is TRBJ2-1, the V gene TRBV2, with 12 bases matching TRBD2. V was clipped by 10 bases and J by 7 bases; unmatched bases: 8. The CDR3 has 14 amino acids. The germline V gene has CDR1 SNHLY and CDR2 FYNNEI. The CDR3 sequence is CATETSGGTNEQFF. The CDR3 nucleotides are TGTGCCACTGAGACTAGCGGGGGCACTAATGAGCAGTTCTTC.

This clone is a singleton in its sample. The V gene is TRBV9, the J gene TRBJ2-1, with 11 bases aligning to TRBD2. Germline V lookup: CDR1 SGDLS, CDR2 YYNGEE. The CDR3 has 16 residues. V gave up 1 base and J gave up 3 bases; unmatched junction bases: 3. The DNA of the CDR3 is TGTGCCAGCAGCGTATCGACTAGCGGGGACTACAATGAGCAGTTCTTC. Amino acids: CASSVSTSGDYNEQFF.

The chain is built from TRBV24-1 and TRBJ2-5; 11 positions agree with TRBD2. From germline, CDR1 is KGHDR and CDR2 SFDVKD. The CDR3 loop spans 18 amino acids. V gave up 4 bases and J gave up 1 base; unmatched junction bases: 10. The CDR3 coding sequence is TGTGCCACCAGTGACTACGGGACTAGCGGACGTAGCCAAGAGACCCAGTACTTC. Protein: CATSDYGTSGRSQETQYF.

The V gene is TRBV11-1, the J gene TRBJ1-2, with D tentatively TRBD1 (5 bases). With 3 bases removed from V and 4 bases from J, the gap between germline ends came to 18 bases. Germline V gene sequence: CDR1 SGHAT, CDR2 FQDESV (reference sequence). The CDR3 sequence is 16 residues long. CDR3 DNA sequence: TGTGCCAGCAGCTTGGGGCCTGCGGGACTTGGCTATGGCTACACCTTC. Translating it yields CASSLGPAGLGYGYTF.

This chain connects TRBV7-9 to TRBJ2-5, with D maybe TRBD2 (7 bases). Per germline, CDR1 SEHNR and CDR2 FQNEAQ (reference sequence). With 4 bases removed from V and 7 bases from J, the gap between germline ends came to 19 bases. The CDR3 contains 15 residues. The CDR3 coding sequence is TGTGCCAGCAGCTCCACGAATGAGGGGGGGGCGACCCAGTACTTC. Its translation is CASSSTNEGGATQYF. Full variable domain (missing parts from reference TRBV7-9 and TRBJ2-5): DTGVSQNPRHKITKRGQNVTFRCDPISEHNRLYWYRQTLGQGPEFLTYFQNEAQLEKSRLLSDRFSAERPKGSFSTLEIQRTEQGDSAMYLCASSSTNEGGATQYFGPGTRLLVL.

This clone occurred once. This chain uses TRBV2 with TRBJ2-1; 7 bases are a match to TRBD1. The V gene's germline CDR1 is SNHLY and CDR2 FYNNEI. After removal of 6 bases from V and 0 bases from J, the junction contained 5 bases not matched to a gene. This CDR3 has 15 residues. The CDR3 loop reads CASRSNRGSYNEQFF. The DNA for the CDR3 is TGTGCCAGCAGGTCAAACAGGGGCTCCTACAATGAGCAGTTCTTC.

This rearrangement joins TRBV5-6 to TRBJ2-3; D perhaps matches TRBD1 (6 bases). Per germline, CDR1 SGHDT and CDR2 YYEEEE. The CDR3 totals 15 residues. V shed 1 base and J shed 2 bases, with 11 bases lying between them. CDR3 nucleotide sequence: TGTGCCAGCAGCTTGCAGACAGGCTTCACAGATACGCAGTATTTT. Its translation is CASSLQTGFTDTQYF.

The genes are TRBV15 and TRBJ1-4; no firm D call. V shed 5 bases and J shed 0 bases, with 13 bases lying between them. The germline CDR1 and CDR2 sequences are LNHNV and YYDKDF (reference sequence). The CDR3 consists of 16 residues. The CDR3 sequence is CATSPRGFTTNEKLFF. DNA for the CDR3: TGTGCCACCAGCCCCCGGGGTTTTACAACTAATGAAAAACTGTTTTTT.

V usage is TRBV25-1 and J usage is TRBJ2-3, with a weak D call TRBD2 (6 bases). Germline V gives CDR1 MGHDK, CDR2 SYGVNS. This CDR3 region has 18 residues. V lost 6 bases to trimming and J lost 4 bases, with 26 bases between them. CDR3 sequence: CASSDYTGTGDSSDTQYF. The CDR3 DNA sequence: TGTGCCAGCAGCGATTATACCGGGACGGGAGATTCTTCAGATACGCAGTATTTT.

The sample holds one count of this clone. This sequence joins TRBV27 and TRBJ2-3; D is unclear. V was clipped by 7 bases and J by 2 bases, with 22 bases between them. Looked up from germline, CDR1 is MNHEY and CDR2 is SMNVEV (reference sequence). The CDR3 length is 17 residues. In nucleotides, the CDR3 is TGTGCCAGCACCCTTACTATCGTCCTACCCGACACAGATACGCAGTATTTT. Amino acid sequence: CASTLTIVLPDTDTQYF.

The rearrangement links TRBV27 to TRBJ1-5; D is uncertain. CDR1 is MNHEY, CDR2 SMNVEV, per germline (reference sequence). V dropped 6 bases and J dropped 4 bases, with 13 bases sitting between them. The CDR3 has 14 residues. The CDR3 DNA reads as TGTGCCAGCAGCTCGGGAACGGAAAATCAGCCCCAGCATTTT. Translation: CASSSGTENQPQHF.